This T cell receptor beta chain derives from a study of identical twins. This clonotype was detected a few times. Its target is not known. This CDR3 comprises 14 residues. The V end was cut by 2 bases, the J end by 1 base, with 5 bases between. Regarding the study as a whole: In zero-insertion analyses, partial confounding could arise from invariant MAIT and iNKT cells. For out-of-frame alpha sequences shared by twins, low generation probability was in excess. Cord blood's abundant beta clonotypes had fewer insertions, unlike memory repertoires.

Template switching (which added a universal primer site) was used, and cDNA carried unique molecular identifiers. TCRdb processed the 5' RACE reads anew with MiXCR; each CDR3 protein has one entry. The sample contains approximately 590,000 distinct CDR3 sequences, around a tenth of which appear only once. These sequences were also reported in another study, on yellow fever vaccine responses in identical twins.

Sequenced material: PBMCs. The rearrangement joins TRBV12-3 or TRBV12-4 to TRBJ2-2; D gene unclear. The TCR was taken from a woman younger than 35 in good health. This CDR3 reads CASSLKQNTGELFF. CDR3 DNA sequence: TGTGCCAGCAGTTTAAAACAGAACACCGGGGAGCTGTTTTTT.